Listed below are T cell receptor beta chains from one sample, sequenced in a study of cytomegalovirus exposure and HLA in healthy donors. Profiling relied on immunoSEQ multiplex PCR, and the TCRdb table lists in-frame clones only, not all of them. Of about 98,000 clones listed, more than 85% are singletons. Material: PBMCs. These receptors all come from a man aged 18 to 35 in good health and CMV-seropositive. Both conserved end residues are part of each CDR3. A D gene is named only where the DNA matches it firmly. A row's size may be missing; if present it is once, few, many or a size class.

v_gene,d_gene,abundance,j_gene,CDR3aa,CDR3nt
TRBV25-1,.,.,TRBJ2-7,CASSEFPGVGEQYF,TGTGCCAGCAGTGAATTTCCAGGGGTGGGCGAGCAGTACTTC
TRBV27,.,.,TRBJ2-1,CASSLELGGYNEQFF,TGTGCCAGCAGTTTAGAACTAGGAGGCTACAATGAGCAGTTCTTC
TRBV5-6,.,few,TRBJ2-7,CASSPPRPPYEQYF,TGTGCCAGCAGCCCGCCCAGGCCTCCCTACGAGCAGTACTTC
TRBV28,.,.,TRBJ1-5,CASGRGNQPQHF,TGTGCCAGCGGTAGGGGTAATCAGCCCCAGCATTTT
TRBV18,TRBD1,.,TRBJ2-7,CASSPGQGMHEQYF,TGTGCCAGCTCACCAGGACAGGGAATGCACGAGCAGTACTTC
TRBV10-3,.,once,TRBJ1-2,CAISVAPEYGYTF,TGTGCCATCAGTGTGGCACCGGAGTATGGCTACACCTTC
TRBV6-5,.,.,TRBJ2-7,CASWGVGPYEQYF,TGTGCCAGCTGGGGGGTTGGGCCCTACGAGCAGTACTTC
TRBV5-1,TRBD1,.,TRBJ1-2,CASSLGQGRETF,TGCGCCAGCAGCTTAGGACAGGGCCGGGAGACCTTC
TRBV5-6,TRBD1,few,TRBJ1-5,CASSFDRDKPQHF,TGTGCCAGCAGCTTTGACAGGGACAAGCCCCAGCATTTT
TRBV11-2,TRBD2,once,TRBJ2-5,CASSTQTSGGRSRETQYF,TGTGCCAGCAGCACGCAGACTAGCGGGGGGAGGTCACGAGAGACCCAGTACTTC